This section outlines one T cell receptor beta chain sequence together with its context. Antigen: not known. These data are taken from a study of CD8 T cells in ankylosing spondylitis. Study-wide findings and caveats: Prior work had noted some motif variants in reactive arthritis blood and synovial fluid. Seemingly characteristic of ankylosing spondylitis blood was a TCR beta motif consisting of fewer than 10 highly homologous variants. As reported, disease-linked clones showed significant enrichment in matched ankylosing spondylitis synovial fluid.

Germline CDR1 and CDR2: SGHAT and FQNNGV. The CDR3 sequence is 14 residues long. Trimming removed 0 bases at V and 3 bases at J, with 9 bases between. 5'-RACE, quantitative and with molecular barcodes, yielded the TCR beta libraries. A single record per CDR3 protein comes from TCRdb applying MiXCR to the 5' RACE reads. The sample includes roughly 670,000 distinct CDR3 sequences, around 17% of them seen just once. This TCR was sampled from a male donor with ankylosing spondylitis. Sequenced sample: blood, either unsorted or a sorted T cell fraction (not recorded which). The chain recombines TRBV11-2 with TRBJ2-7; D is perhaps TRBD1 (5 bases). The CDR3 nucleotides read TGTGCCAGCAGCTTAGAACAGGAATTCTACGAGCAGTACTTC. Translating gives CASSLEQEFYEQYF.